These T cell receptor beta chains were read from a single sample in a study of CD8+CD57+ T cells in acquired aplastic anemia. In TCRdb, the reads were re-called with MiXCR into one record per CDR3 protein. The sample holds roughly 280,000 distinct CDR3 sequences, roughly 59% seen once. Sequencing was carried out using sorted CD4+, CD8+, or CD8+CD57+ T cells (not recorded which) from PBMCs. The origin of the receptors is a human donor with aplastic anemia. CDR3s include the opening cysteine and the closing phenylalanine or tryptophan. Each record gives: V gene, clone size, D gene, J gene, CDR3 length, CDR3 DNA, CDR3 protein. A D gene is named only where the DNA matches it firmly. Part of the rows lack a size; the others show once, few, many or a class for expanded clones.

>TRBV5-8|many|NA|TRBJ1-6|15
TGTGCCAGCAGCTTGGGTGTCAGGGAGGGTTCACCCCTCCACTTT
CASSLGVREGSPLHF
>TRBV20-1|few|TRBD2|TRBJ2-1|16
TGCAGTGCTAGAGATCATGGGACTAGCGGGAGGAATGAGCAGTTCTTC
CSARDHGTSGRNEQFF
>TRBV10-3|NA|NA|TRBJ2-7|11
TGTGCCATCGGAAGAAACTACGAGCAGTACTTC
CAIGRNYEQYF
>TRBV24-1|NA|NA|TRBJ2-7|14
TGTGCCACCAGTGACCCGGGGAGCTCCTACGAGCAGTACTTC
CATSDPGSSYEQYF
>TRBV19|many|NA|TRBJ2-3|15
TGTGCCAGTAGTTTCCTTAAGGGGAGCACAGATACGCAGTATTTT
CASSFLKGSTDTQYF
>TRBV20-1|NA|NA|TRBJ1-1|14
TGCAGTGCGGATCCCTCGTCCAGTAACTCTGAAGCTTTCTTT
CSADPSSSNSEAFF
>TRBV6-5|many|TRBD1|TRBJ1-4|15
TGTGCCAGCAGCTCGCAGACAGGGGGAAATGAAAAACTGTTTTTT
CASSSQTGGNEKLFF
>TRBV24-1|NA|NA|TRBJ2-2|12
TGTGCCACCAGTGATTTTGTCGGGGAGCTGTTTTTT
CATSDFVGELFF
>TRBV15|NA|TRBD1|TRBJ1-1|15
TGTGCCACCAGCAGAACTCAGGGGGCGAGAACTGAAGCTTTCTTT
CATSRTQGARTEAFF
>TRBV27|many|NA|TRBJ2-3|14
TGTGCCAGCAGTCCCCTGGGAGGCACAGATACGCAGTATTTT
CASSPLGGTDTQYF
>TRBV5-6|NA|NA|TRBJ2-7|15
TGTGCCAGCAGCTTGGAGTCGAGTAGCTCCTACGAGCAGTACTTC
CASSLESSSSYEQYF
>TRBV7-9|NA|NA|TRBJ1-2|13
TGCGCCAGCAGCTTGACCGGGACATCCGGCTACACCTTC
CASSLTGTSGYTF
>TRBV7-2|NA|NA|TRBJ1-5|13
TGTGCCAGCAGCTTAATCGACAATCAGCCCCAGCATTTT
CASSLIDNQPQHF
>TRBV20-1|many|NA|TRBJ2-1|12
TGCAGTGCTAGAGATTCGCCCAATGAGCAGTTCTTC
CSARDSPNEQFF
>TRBV7-6|NA|TRBD1|TRBJ2-7|17
TGTGCCAGCAGCTTATCAAACTACAGGGGGGTCTCCGACGAGCAGTACTTC
CASSLSNYRGVSDEQYF
>TRBV5-1|NA|TRBD2|TRBJ2-7|16
TGTGCCAGCAGCCTCGGGACTAGCGGGCGAACCTACGAGCAGTACTTC
CASSLGTSGRTYEQYF
>TRBV4-1|NA|NA|TRBJ2-7|14
TGCGCCAGCAGCCCCACAGGAGCCTCCTACGAGCAGTACTTC
CASSPTGASYEQYF
>TRBV5-1|many|TRBD2|TRBJ2-3|17
TGCGCCAGCAGCAGGGACGGACTAGCGGGAAGCACAGATACGCAGTATTTT
CASSRDGLAGSTDTQYF
>TRBV9|NA|NA|TRBJ2-5|15
TGTGCCAGCAGCTTAGAAGGGGGGGGGACGGAGACCCAGTACTTC
CASSLEGGGTETQYF
>TRBV7-9|NA|NA|TRBJ2-3|16
TGTGCCAGCAGCTTAGCGGCCGTAACCCGCACAGATACGCAGTATTTT
CASSLAAVTRTDTQYF
>TRBV6-5|NA|TRBD2|TRBJ2-1|13
TGTGCCAGCAGTCAAGGGACTAGAGATGAGCAGTTCTTC
CASSQGTRDEQFF
>TRBV29-1|many|TRBD2|TRBJ2-3|16
TGCAGCGCCCGCCGGACTAGCGGGAGCCCCACAGATACGCAGTATTTT
CSARRTSGSPTDTQYF